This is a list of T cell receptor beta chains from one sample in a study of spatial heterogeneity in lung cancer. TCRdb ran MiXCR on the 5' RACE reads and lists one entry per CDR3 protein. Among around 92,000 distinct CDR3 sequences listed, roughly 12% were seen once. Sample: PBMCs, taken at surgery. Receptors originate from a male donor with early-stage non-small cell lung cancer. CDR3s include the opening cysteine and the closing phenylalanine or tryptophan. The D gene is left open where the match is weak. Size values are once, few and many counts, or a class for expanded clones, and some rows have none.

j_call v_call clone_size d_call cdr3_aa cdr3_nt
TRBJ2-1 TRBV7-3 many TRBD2 CASSSSGGRNNEQFF TGTGCCAGCAGCTCGAGCGGGGGGCGGAACAATGAGCAGTTCTTC
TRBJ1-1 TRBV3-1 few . CASSQEQGNEAFF TGTGCCAGCAGCCAAGAACAGGGTAATGAAGCTTTCTTT
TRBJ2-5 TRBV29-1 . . CSVPRQNQETQYF TGCAGCGTCCCAAGGCAGAACCAAGAGACCCAGTACTTC
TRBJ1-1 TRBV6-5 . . CASIAKNTEAFF TGTGCCAGCATTGCTAAGAACACTGAAGCTTTCTTT
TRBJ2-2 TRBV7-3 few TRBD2 CASSLLAGFTGELFF TGTGCCAGCAGCTTACTAGCGGGGTTCACCGGGGAGCTGTTTTTT
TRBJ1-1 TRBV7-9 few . CASSLAPRETEAFF TGTGCCAGCAGCTTAGCGCCCCGGGAGACTGAAGCTTTCTTT
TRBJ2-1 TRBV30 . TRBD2 CAWSKIAGVLEQFF TGTGCCTGGAGTAAAATAGCGGGAGTACTTGAGCAGTTCTTC
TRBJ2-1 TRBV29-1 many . CSVVSGPREQFF TGCAGCGTTGTGTCGGGACCCAGAGAGCAGTTCTTC
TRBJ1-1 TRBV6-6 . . CASSYSSPQNTVAFF TGTGCCAGCAGTTATTCGTCCCCCCAGAACACTGTAGCTTTCTTT
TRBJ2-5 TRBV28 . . CASNSQMLRETQYF TGTGCCAGCAACTCCCAGATGCTTAGGGAGACCCAGTACTTC
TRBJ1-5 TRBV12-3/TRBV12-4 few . CASSINQPQHF TGTGCCAGCAGCATAAATCAGCCCCAGCATTTT
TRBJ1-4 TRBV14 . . CASSRGQTEKLFF TGTGCCAGCAGCCGAGGACAGACCGAAAAACTGTTTTTT
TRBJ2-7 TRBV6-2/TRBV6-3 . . CASSQTVSYEQYF TGTGCCAGCAGTCAGACAGTCTCCTACGAGCAGTACTTC
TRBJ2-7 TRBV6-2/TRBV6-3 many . CASKGTSPRTYEQYF TGTGCCAGCAAGGGAACTAGCCCGCGAACCTACGAGCAGTACTTC
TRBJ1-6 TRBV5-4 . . CASRAGESNSPLHF TGTGCCAGCAGGGCTGGTGAGTCGAATTCACCCCTCCACTTT
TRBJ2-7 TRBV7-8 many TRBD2 CASGDGGTSPYEQYF TGTGCCAGCGGGGACGGGGGGACTAGTCCCTACGAGCAGTACTTC
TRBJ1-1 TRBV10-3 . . CAIGLGAEAFF TGTGCCATCGGCCTGGGAGCTGAAGCTTTCTTT
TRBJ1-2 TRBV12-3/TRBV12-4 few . CASSPGPIYGYTF TGTGCCAGCAGCCCGGGACCTATCTATGGCTACACCTTC
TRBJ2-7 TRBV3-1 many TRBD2 CASSLRETSVLEQYF TGTGCCAGCAGCCTCAGGGAGACTAGCGTTCTCGAGCAGTACTTC
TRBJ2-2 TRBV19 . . CASSISGRPGELFF TGTGCCAGTAGTATTTCGGGACGCCCCGGGGAGCTGTTTTTT
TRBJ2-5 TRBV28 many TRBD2 CASSSPLAGGAETQYF TGTGCCAGCAGTTCGCCCCTAGCGGGAGGGGCAGAGACCCAGTACTTC
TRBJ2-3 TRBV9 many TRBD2 CASSVSGSQDTQYF TGTGCCAGCAGCGTTAGCGGGAGTCAAGATACGCAGTATTTT
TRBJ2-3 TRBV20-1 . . CSARRQGGFDTQYF TGCAGTGCTAGAAGGCAGGGAGGTTTTGATACGCAGTATTTT
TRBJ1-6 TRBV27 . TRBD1 CASSLLGTVPNSPLHF TGTGCCAGCAGTTTACTGGGGACAGTACCTAATTCACCCCTCCACTTT
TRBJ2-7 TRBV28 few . CASSLYGGSSYEQYF TGTGCCAGCAGTTTATATGGCGGAAGCTCCTACGAGCAGTACTTC
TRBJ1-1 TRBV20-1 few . CSARPGGDISLVSAFF TGCAGTGCTAGGCCCGGGGGCGATATCTCCCTAGTCTCGGCTTTCTTT
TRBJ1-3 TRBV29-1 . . CSVVNVNSGNTIYF TGCAGCGTTGTTAACGTTAACTCTGGAAACACCATATATTTT
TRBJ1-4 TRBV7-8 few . CASSLGVQYGEKLFF TGTGCCAGCAGCTTAGGGGTGCAATACGGTGAAAAACTGTTTTTT
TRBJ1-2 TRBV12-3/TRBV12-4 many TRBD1 CASRPGQGKSGYTF TGTGCCAGCAGGCCGGGACAGGGGAAAAGCGGCTACACCTTC
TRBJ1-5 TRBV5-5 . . CASSLVGSSNQPQHF TGTGCCAGCAGCTTGGTGGGCAGTAGCAATCAGCCCCAGCATTTT
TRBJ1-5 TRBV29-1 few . CSVAFAPHQPQHF TGCAGCGTTGCGTTTGCACCTCATCAGCCCCAGCATTTT
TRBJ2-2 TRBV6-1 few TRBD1 CASSPHGQGSGELFF TGTGCCAGCAGTCCCCACGGACAGGGGTCCGGGGAGCTGTTTTTT
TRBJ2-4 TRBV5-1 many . CASSLGQASTAKNIQYF TGCGCCAGCAGCTTGGGGCAAGCGTCCACAGCCAAAAACATTCAGTACTTC
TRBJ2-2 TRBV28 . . CASSSEDRLTGELFF TGTGCCAGCAGCTCCGAGGACAGACTCACCGGGGAGCTGTTTTTT
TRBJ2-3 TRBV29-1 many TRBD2 CSVGGGSGSDTQYF TGCAGCGTTGGAGGCGGGAGCGGGTCCGATACGCAGTATTTT
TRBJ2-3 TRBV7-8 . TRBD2 CASSSLAGEARDTQYF TGTGCCAGCAGCTCCCTAGCGGGAGAGGCAAGAGATACGCAGTATTTT
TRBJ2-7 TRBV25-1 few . CASSDGGGYEQYF TGTGCCAGCAGTGACGGAGGGGGTTACGAGCAGTACTTC
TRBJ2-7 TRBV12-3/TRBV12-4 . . CASSLWLVAYEQYF TGTGCCAGCAGTTTATGGCTAGTTGCGTACGAGCAGTACTTC
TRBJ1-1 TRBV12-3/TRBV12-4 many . CASRSQTINTEAFF TGTGCCAGCAGATCACAGACCATTAACACTGAAGCTTTCTTT
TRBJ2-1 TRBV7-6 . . CASSRGAYNEQFF TGTGCCAGCAGTCGGGGAGCTTACAATGAGCAGTTCTTC
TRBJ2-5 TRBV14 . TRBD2 CASNQELAGGSTQYF TGTGCCAGCAACCAAGAACTTGCGGGAGGTTCAACCCAGTACTTC
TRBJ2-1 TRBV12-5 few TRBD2 CASAEREVHEQFF TGTGCTAGTGCGGAGCGGGAGGTACATGAGCAGTTCTTC
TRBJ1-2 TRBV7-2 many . CASSLAQPFYGYTF TGTGCCAGCAGCTTAGCACAGCCCTTCTATGGCTACACCTTC
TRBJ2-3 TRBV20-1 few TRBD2 CSARRLAGGTDTQYF TGCAGTGCTCGCAGACTAGCGGGAGGCACAGATACGCAGTATTTT
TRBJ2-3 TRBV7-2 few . CASSTRVLLDTQYF TGTGCCAGCAGCACTAGGGTTCTACTCGATACGCAGTATTTT
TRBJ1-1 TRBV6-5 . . CASSYTDKNTEAFF TGTGCCAGCAGTTACACTGACAAGAACACTGAAGCTTTCTTT
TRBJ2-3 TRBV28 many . CASSPGQRYTDTQYF TGTGCCAGCAGTCCCGGACAGCGATACACAGATACGCAGTATTTT
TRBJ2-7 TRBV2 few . CASSEGGYEQYF TGTGCCAGCAGTGAAGGTGGCTACGAGCAGTACTTC
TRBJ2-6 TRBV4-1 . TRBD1 CASSQGGQGVTGANVLTF TGCGCCAGCAGCCAAGGGGGACAGGGGGTGACCGGGGCCAACGTCCTGACTTTC
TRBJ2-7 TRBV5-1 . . CASSVGTASYEQYF TGCGCCAGCAGCGTCGGGACGGCTTCCTACGAGCAGTACTTC
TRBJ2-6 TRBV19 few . CASSMNSGANVLTF TGTGCCAGTAGTATGAACTCTGGGGCCAACGTCCTGACTTTC
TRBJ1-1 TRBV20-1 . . CSAQWGEAFF TGCAGTGCCCAGTGGGGTGAAGCTTTCTTT
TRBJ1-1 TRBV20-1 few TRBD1 CSARTAPLGTENTEAFF TGCAGTGCTAGAACGGCCCCCCTCGGGACAGAGAACACTGAAGCTTTCTTT
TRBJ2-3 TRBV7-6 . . CASSLEPGNGLTDTQYF TGTGCCAGCAGCTTAGAACCCGGGAACGGTCTGACGGATACGCAGTATTTT
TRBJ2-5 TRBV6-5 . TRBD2 CASTASQRERGETQYF TGTGCCAGCACCGCCTCCCAGCGGGAGAGGGGTGAGACCCAGTACTTC